The subject of this entry is one T cell receptor (beta chain). Which antigen it targets is not known. Per-nucleotide qualities are absent, and no much larger clonotype sits a single base away. This sample is part of a study of control samples from healthy donors and cancer patients (dated by TCRdb to the early 2020s). Measured from the cysteine to the phenylalanine, the CDR3 is 15 residues long. Only the CDR3 region is kept as DNA, spanning 45 bases read in frame from base 1. Unmatched junction bases come to 10, with V trimmed by 3 bases and J by 6 bases. From a lookup of the germline V gene, CDR1 and CDR2 are ENHRY and SYGVKD. The library was generated by the immunoSEQ multiplex PCR assay. TCRdb holds this immuneACCESS table with in-frame rearrangements only. Some clones are missing; in checked studies, unresolved V genes explain under half, and the rest has no known cause. For this sample there are some 140,000 clones; over 85% appear just once. The top ten hold about 11% of the sample.

This sequence was found in a young man in good health. Recombination connected TRBV10-3 to TRBJ1-2; TRBD1 fits 7 bases in the junction. The sequenced material came from blood. This receptor carries the CDR3 CAISEQGPLLDGYTF. The bases are TGTGCCATCAGTGAACAGGGGCCCCTATTGGATGGCTACACCTTC.